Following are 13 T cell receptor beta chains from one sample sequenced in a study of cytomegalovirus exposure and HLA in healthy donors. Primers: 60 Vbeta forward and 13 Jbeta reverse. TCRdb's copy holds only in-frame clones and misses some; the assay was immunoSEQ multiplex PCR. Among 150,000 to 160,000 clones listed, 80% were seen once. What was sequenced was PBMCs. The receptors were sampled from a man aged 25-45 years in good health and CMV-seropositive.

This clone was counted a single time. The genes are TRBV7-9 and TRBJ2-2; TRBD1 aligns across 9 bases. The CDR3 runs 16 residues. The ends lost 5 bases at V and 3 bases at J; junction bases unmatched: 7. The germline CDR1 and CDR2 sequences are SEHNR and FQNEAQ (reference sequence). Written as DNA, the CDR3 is TGTGCCAGCAGCCAGTACAGGGGGCGGGACACCGGGGAGCTGTTTTTT. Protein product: CASSQYRGRDTGELFF.

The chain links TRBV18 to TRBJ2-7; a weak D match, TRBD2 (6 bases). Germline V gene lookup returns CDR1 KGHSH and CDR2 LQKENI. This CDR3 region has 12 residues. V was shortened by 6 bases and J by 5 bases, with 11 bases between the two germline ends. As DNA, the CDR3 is TGTGCCAGCTCTCCGGAGGGTAACGAGCAGTACTTC. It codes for CASSPEGNEQYF.

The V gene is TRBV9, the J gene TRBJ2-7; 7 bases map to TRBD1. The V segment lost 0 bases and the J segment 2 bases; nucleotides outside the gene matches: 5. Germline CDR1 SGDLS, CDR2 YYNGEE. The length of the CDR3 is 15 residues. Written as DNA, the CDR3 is TGTGCCAGCAGCGTAGATCCACAGGGGACCTACGAGCAGTACTTC. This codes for CASSVDPQGTYEQYF.

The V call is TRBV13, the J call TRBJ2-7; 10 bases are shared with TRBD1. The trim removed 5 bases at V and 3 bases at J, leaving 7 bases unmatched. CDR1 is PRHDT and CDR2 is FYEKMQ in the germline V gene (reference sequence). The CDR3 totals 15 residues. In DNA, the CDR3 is TGTGCCAGCAGCCAGGGGACAGGGGATTACTACGAGCAGTACTTC. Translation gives CASSQGTGDYYEQYF.

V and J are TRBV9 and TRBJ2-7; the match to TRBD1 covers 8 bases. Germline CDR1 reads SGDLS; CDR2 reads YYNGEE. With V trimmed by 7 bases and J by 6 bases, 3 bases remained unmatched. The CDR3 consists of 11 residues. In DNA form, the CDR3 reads TGTGCCAGCTCCAGGGGGCGCGAGCAGTACTTC. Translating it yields CASSRGREQYF.

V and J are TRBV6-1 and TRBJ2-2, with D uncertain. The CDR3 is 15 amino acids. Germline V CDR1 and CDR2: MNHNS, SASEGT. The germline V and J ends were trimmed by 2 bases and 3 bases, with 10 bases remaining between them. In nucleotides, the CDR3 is TGTGCCAGCAGTGAAACATCTTATGACACCGGGGAGCTGTTTTTT. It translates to CASSETSYDTGELFF.

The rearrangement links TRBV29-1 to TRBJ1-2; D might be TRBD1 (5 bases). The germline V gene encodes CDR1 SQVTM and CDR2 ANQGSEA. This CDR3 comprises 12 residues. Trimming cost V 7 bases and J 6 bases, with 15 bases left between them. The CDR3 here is CSAGARSNGYTF. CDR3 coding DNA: TGCAGCGCTGGGGCCAGGAGCAATGGCTACACCTTC.

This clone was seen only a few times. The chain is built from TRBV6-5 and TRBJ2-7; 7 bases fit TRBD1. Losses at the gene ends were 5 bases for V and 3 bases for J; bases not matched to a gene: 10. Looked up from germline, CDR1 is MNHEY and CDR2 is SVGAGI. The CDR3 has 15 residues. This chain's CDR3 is CASSRNPGQNYEQYF. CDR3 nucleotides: TGTGCCAGCAGTCGAAATCCGGGACAGAACTACGAGCAGTACTTC.

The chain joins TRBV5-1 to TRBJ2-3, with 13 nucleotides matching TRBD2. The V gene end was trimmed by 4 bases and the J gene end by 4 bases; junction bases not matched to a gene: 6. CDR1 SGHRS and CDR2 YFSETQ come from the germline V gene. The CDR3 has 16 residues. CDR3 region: CASSLGTSGTPDTQYF. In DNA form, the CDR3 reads TGCGCCAGCAGCCTGGGGACTAGCGGGACACCAGATACGCAGTATTTT.

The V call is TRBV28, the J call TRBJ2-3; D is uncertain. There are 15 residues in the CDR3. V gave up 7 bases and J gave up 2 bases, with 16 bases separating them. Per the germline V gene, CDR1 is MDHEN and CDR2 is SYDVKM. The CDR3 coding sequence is TGTGCCAGCACCATTCGGAGCTCCAACACAGATACGCAGTATTTT. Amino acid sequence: CASTIRSSNTDTQYF.

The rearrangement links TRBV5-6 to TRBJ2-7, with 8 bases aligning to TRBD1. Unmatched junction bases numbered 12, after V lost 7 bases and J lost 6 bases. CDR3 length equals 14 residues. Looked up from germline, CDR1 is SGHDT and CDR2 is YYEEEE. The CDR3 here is CASRETTGGCEQYF. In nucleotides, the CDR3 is TGTGCCAGCCGGGAGACCACAGGGGGATGCGAGCAGTACTTC.

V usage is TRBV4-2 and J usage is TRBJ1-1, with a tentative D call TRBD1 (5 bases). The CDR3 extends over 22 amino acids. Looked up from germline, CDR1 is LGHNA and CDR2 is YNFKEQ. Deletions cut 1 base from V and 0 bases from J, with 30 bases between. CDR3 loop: CASSQAYPREGPGGRLNTEAFF. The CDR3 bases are TGTGCCAGCAGCCAAGCATACCCCCGCGAAGGGCCCGGGGGAAGATTGAACACTGAAGCTTTCTTT.

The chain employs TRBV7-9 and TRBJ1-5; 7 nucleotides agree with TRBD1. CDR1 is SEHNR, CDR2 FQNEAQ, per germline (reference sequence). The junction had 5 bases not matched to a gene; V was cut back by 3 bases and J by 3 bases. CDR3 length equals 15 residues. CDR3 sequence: CASSLGQTHNQPQHF. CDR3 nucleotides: TGTGCCAGCAGCTTGGGACAGACCCACAATCAGCCCCAGCATTTT.